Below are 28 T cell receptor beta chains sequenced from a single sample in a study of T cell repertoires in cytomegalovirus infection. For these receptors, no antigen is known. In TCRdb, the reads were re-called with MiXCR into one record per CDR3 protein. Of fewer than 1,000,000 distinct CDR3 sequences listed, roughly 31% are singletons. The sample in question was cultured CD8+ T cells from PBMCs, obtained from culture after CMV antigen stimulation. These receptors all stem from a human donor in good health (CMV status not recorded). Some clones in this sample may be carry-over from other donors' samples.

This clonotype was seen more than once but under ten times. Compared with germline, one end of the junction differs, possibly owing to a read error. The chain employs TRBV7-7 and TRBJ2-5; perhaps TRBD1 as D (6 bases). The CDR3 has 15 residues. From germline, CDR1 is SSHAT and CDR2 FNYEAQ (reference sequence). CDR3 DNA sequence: TGTGCTAGCAGCCCCTCTGGGGGCAGGGCAGAGACCCAGTACTTC. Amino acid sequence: CASSPSGGRAETQYF. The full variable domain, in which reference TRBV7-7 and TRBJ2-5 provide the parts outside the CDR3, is GAGVSQSPRYKVTKRGQDVTLRCDPISSHATLYWYQQALGQGPEFLTYFNYEAQPDKSGLPSDRFSAERPEGSISTLTIQRTEQRDSAMYRCASSPSGGRAETQYFGPGTRLLVL.

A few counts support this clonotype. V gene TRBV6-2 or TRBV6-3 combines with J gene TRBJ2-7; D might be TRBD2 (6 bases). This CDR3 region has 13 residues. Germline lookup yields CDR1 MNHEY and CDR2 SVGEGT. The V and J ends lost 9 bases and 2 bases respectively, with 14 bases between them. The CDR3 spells CASGRGFAYEQYV. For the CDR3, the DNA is TGTGCCAGTGGACGGGGGTTTGCCTACGAGCAGTACGTC.

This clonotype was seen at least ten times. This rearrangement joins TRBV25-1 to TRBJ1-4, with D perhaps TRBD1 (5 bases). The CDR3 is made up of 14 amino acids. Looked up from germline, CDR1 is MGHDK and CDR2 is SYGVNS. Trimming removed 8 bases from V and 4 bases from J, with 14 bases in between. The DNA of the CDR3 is TGTGCCAGCTCGGGGCAGCTTTATAATGAAAAACTGTTTTTT. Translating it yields CASSGQLYNEKLFF.

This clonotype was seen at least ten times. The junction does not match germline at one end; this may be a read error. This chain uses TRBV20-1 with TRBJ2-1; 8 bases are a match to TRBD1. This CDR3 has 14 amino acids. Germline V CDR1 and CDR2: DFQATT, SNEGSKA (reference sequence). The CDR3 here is CSAWGDRSSNEQFF. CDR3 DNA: TGCAGTGCTTGGGGGGACAGGTCCTCCAATGAGCAGTTCTTC.

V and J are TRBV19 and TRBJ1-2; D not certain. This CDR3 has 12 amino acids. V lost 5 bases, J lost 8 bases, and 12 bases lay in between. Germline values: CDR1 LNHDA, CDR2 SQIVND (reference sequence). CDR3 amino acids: CASSERARGYTF. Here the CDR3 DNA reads TGTGCCAGTAGTGAGAGGGCCAGGGGCTACACCTTC.

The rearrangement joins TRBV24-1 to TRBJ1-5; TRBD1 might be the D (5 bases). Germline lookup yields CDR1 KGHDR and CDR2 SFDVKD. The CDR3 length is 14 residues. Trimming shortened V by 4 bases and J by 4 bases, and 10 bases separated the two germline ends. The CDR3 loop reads CATSDPDSNQPQHF. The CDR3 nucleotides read TGTGCCACCAGTGACCCCGACAGTAATCAGCCCCAGCATTTT.

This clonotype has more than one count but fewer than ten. In DNA form, the CDR3 reads TGTGCCAGCAGTTTAAGGAGCGGGGGGGCCTACAATGAGCAGTTCTTC. It is translated as CASSLRSGGAYNEQFF. This chain joins TRBV28 and TRBJ2-1; 10 nucleotides agree with TRBD2. This CDR3 contains 16 residues. Germline V gives CDR1 MDHEN, CDR2 SYDVKM. Trimming at V came to 2 bases and at J to 2 bases, leaving 3 bases not matched to a gene. The full variable domain, completed using reference TRBV28 and TRBJ2-1, is DVKVTQSSRYLVKRTGEKVFLECVQDMDHENMFWYRQDPGLGLRLIYFSYDVKMKEKGDIPEGYSVSREKKERFSLILESASTNQTSMYLCASSLRSGGAYNEQFFGPGTRLTVL.

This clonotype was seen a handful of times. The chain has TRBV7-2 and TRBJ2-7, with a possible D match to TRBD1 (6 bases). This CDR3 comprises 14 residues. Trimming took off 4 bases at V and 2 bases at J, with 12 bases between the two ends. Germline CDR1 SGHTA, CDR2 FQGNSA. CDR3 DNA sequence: TGTGCCAGCAGCTCCGAGTGGGACACCTACGAGCAGTACTTC. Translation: CASSSEWDTYEQYF.

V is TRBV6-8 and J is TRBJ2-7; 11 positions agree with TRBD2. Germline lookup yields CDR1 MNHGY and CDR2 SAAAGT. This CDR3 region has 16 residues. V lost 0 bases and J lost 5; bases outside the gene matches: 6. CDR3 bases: TGTGCCAGCAGTTACTCGAGACTAGCGGGGAAAGACGAGCAGTACTTC. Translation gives CASSYSRLAGKDEQYF.

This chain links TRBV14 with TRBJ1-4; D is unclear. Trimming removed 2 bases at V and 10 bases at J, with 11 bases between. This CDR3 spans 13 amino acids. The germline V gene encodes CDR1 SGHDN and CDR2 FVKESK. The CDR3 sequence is CASSQFFLGKLFF. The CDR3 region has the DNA TGTGCCAGCAGCCAATTCTTTCTGGGAAAACTGTTTTTT.

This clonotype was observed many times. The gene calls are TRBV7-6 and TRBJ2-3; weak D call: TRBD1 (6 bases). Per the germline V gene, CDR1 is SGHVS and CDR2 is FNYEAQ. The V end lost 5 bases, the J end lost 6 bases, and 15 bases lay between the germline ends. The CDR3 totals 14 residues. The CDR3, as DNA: TGTGCCAGCAGCCGCCCGGGACAATACGATACGCAGTATTTT. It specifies CASSRPGQYDTQYF.

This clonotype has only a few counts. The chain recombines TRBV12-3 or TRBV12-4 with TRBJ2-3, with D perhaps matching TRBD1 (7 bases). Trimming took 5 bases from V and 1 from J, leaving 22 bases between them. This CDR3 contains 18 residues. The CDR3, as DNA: TGTGCCAGCAGTCAGGGGGTAGCGGCTCTTAGTGGCACAGATACGCAGTATTTT. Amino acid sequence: CASSQGVAALSGTDTQYF.

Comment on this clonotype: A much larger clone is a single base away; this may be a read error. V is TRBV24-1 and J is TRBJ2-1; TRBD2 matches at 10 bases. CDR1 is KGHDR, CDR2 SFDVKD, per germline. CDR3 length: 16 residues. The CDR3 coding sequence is TGTACCACCAGTGAATCTAGCGGGGGTGTTTACAATGAGCAGTTCTTC. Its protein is CTTSESSGGVYNEQFF.

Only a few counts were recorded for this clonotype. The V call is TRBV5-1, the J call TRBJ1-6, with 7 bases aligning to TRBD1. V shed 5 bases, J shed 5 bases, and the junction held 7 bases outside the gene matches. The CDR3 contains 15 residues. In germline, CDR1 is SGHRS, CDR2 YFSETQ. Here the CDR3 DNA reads TGCGCCAGCAGTCGCCGGGACAGAGATAATTCACCCCTCCACTTT. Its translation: CASSRRDRDNSPLHF.

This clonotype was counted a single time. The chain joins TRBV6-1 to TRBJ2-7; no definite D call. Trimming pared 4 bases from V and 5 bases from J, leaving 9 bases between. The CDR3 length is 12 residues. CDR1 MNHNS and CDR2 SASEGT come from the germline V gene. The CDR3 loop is CASSGLVDEQYF. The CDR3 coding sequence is TGTGCCAGCAGTGGCCTCGTGGACGAGCAGTACTTC.

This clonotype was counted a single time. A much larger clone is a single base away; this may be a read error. The CDR3 coding sequence is TGTGCCAGCAGCCTAATAGAGTGGACCTACGAGCAGTACTTC. Translation gives CASSLIEWTYEQYF. This chain links TRBV7-6 with TRBJ2-7; no reliable D call. CDR1 is SGHVS and CDR2 is FNYEAQ in the germline V gene. V lost 5 bases and J 2 bases, leaving 13 bases between the germline ends. The length of the CDR3 is 14 residues.

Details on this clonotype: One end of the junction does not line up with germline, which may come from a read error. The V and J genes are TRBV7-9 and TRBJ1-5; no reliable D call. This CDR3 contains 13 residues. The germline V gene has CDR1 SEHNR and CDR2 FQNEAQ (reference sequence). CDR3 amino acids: CASRLARDQPQHF. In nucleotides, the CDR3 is TGTGCCAGCAGATTAGCGCGGGATCAGCCCCAGCATTTT.

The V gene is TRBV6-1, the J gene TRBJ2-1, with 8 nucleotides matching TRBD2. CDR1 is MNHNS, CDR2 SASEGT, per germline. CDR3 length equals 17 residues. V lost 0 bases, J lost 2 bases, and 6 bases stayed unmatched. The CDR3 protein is CASSEAAGGGPYNEQFF. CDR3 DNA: TGTGCCAGCAGTGAAGCCGCTGGCGGGGGGCCCTACAATGAGCAGTTCTTC.

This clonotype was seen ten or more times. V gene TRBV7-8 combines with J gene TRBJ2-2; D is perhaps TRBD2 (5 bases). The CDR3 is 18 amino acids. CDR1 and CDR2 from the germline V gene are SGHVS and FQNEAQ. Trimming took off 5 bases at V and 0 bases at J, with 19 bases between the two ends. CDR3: CASSPPGISASNTGELFF. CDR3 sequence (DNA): TGTGCCAGCAGCCCTCCGGGGATTAGCGCCTCGAACACCGGGGAGCTGTTTTTT.

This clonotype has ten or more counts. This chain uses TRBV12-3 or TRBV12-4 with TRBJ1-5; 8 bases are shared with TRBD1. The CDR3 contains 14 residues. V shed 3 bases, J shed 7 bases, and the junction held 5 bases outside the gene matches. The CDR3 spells CASSFLRGHQPQHF. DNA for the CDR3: TGTGCCAGCAGTTTCCTCAGGGGGCACCAGCCCCAGCATTTT.

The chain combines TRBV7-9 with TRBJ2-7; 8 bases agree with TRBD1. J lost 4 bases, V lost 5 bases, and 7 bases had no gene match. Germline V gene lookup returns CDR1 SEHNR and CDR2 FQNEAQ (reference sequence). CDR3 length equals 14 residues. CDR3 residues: CASSPRTGWYEQYV. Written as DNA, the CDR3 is TGTGCCAGCAGCCCGAGGACAGGGTGGTACGAGCAGTACGTC.

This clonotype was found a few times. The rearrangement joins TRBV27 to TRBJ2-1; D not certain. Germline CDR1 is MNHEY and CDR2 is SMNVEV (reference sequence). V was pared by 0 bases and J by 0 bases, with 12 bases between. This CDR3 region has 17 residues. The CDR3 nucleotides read TGTGCCAGCAGTTTATCGGCTTACGCGAGCTCCTACAATGAGCAGTTCTTC. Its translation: CASSLSAYASSYNEQFF.

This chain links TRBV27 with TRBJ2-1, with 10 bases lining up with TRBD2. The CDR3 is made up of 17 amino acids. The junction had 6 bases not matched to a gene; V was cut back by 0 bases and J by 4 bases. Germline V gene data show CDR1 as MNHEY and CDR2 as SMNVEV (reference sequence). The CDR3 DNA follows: TGTGCCAGCAGTTTATCGGGCCTTAGCGGGGGGTACAATGAGCAGTTCTTC. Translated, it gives CASSLSGLSGGYNEQFF.

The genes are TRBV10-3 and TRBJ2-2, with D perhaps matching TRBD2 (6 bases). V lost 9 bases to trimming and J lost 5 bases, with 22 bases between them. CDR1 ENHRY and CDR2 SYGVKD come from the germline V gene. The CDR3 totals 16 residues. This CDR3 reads CAIGGPGEKGTGELFF. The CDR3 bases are TGTGCCATTGGAGGGCCGGGGGAAAAAGGGACCGGGGAGCTGTTTTTT.

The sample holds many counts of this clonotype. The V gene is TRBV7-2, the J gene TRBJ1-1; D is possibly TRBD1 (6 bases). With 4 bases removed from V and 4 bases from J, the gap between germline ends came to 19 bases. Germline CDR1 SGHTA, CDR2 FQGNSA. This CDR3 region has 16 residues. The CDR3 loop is CASSSLQGSGATEAFF. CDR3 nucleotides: TGTGCCAGCAGCTCACTCCAGGGGTCGGGGGCCACTGAAGCTTTCTTT.

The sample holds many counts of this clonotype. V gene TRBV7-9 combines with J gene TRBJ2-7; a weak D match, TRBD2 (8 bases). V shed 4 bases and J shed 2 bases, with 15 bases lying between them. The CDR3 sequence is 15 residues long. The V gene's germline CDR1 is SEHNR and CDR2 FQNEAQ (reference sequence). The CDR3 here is CASSSRGGTAYEQYF. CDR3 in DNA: TGTGCCAGCAGCTCGCGCGGGGGGACAGCCTACGAGCAGTACTTC.

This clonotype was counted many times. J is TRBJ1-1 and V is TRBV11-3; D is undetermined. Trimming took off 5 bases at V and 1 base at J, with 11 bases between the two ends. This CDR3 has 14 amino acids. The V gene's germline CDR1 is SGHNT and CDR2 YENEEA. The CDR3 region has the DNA TGTGCCAGCAGCCCTACGGACGGGAACACTGAAGCTTTCTTT. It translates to CASSPTDGNTEAFF.

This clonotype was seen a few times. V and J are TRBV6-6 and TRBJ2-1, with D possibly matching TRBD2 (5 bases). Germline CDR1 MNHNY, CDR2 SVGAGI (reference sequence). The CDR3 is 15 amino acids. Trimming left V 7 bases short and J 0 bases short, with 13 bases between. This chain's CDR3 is CASTNSGSSYNEQFF. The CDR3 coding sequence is TGTGCCAGCACCAACAGCGGATCCTCCTACAATGAGCAGTTCTTC.